This T cell receptor (beta chain) was sequenced in a study of shared clonotypes between healthy human individuals. The V gene's germline CDR1 is SNHLY and CDR2 FYNNEI. V lost 4 bases and J lost 0, with 4 bases in between. This CDR3 comprises 12 residues. Recent vaccinations or acute infections were absent in the healthy HIV-negative adult donors. Notes on this clone: Other nucleotide sequences from this sample produce the same CDR3.

TCRdb's copy holds only in-frame clones and misses some; the assay was immunoSEQ multiplex PCR. The sample records roughly 1 million clones, 75% being singletons. The J gene is TRBJ2-7, the V gene TRBV2; D is unclear. Sequenced sample: memory CD4+ T cells sorted from blood. Subset reported: CD45RA-negative fraction. The receptor's source is a man between 18 and 29 years old in good health. As DNA, the CDR3 is TGTGCCAGCAGTGTGGACTCCTACGAGCAGTACTTC. This translates into CASSVDSYEQYF.